The present entry profiles one TCR beta chain with its context. Amplified regions were TCR beta CDR3 sequences from RNA transcripts. The TCR CDR3 first-round RT-PCR relied on the HTBI primer set. TCRdb reprocessed the multiplex PCR reads with MiXCR, giving one entry per CDR3 protein. The sample records 500,000 to 600,000 distinct CDR3 sequences, about 46% being singletons. The data are from a study of T cells in Graves' hyperthyroidism and ophthalmopathy. V shed 2 bases and J shed 0 bases, with 7 bases lying between them. The CDR3 contains 13 residues. Germline CDR1 reads GTSNPN; CDR2 reads SVGIG (reference sequence).

The origin of this receptor is an adult woman with Graves' disease, either hyperthyroidism or ophthalmopathy (not recorded which). The sequenced sample consisted of peripheral blood or thyroid tissue (not recorded which). The genes are TRBV30 and TRBJ1-1; D ambiguous. CDR3 loop: CAWSRDMNTEAFF. As DNA, the CDR3 is TGTGCCTGGAGTAGAGACATGAACACTGAAGCTTTCTTT.